The clone carrying this T cell receptor (beta chain) was counted between two and nine times. What it recognizes is unknown. With 60 Vbeta and 13 Jbeta primers, the PCR was carried out. Generated by immunoSEQ multiplex PCR, the TCRdb table keeps only in-frame clones and is missing some. The sample lists about 180,000 clones; more than 60% were seen once. Trimming took off 5 bases at V and 7 bases at J, with 15 bases between the two ends. There are 15 residues in the CDR3. Germline CDR1 ENHRY, CDR2 SYGVKD. This sample stems from a study of cytomegalovirus exposure and HLA in healthy donors. Study-wide findings and caveats: For most TCR sequences rarity was the rule, although some public TCRs occurred in many donors. Several of the most significant clusters were apparently associated with common viral pathogens in a later analysis. Earlier analysis found most TCR beta V segments productive about 90% or about 30% of the time. In a later analysis, TCR beta V- and J-gene trimming showed a link to a missense DCLRE1C variant.

The sample taken for sequencing was PBMCs. The chain uses TRBV10-3 and TRBJ1-6, with D possibly TRBD1 on 5 matching bases. This TCR was recovered from a woman aged 60-75 years in good health and CMV-seropositive. The CDR3 here is CAISPARGWNSPLHF. The CDR3 DNA follows: TGTGCCATCAGTCCCGCGCGGGGGTGGAATTCACCCCTCCACTTT.